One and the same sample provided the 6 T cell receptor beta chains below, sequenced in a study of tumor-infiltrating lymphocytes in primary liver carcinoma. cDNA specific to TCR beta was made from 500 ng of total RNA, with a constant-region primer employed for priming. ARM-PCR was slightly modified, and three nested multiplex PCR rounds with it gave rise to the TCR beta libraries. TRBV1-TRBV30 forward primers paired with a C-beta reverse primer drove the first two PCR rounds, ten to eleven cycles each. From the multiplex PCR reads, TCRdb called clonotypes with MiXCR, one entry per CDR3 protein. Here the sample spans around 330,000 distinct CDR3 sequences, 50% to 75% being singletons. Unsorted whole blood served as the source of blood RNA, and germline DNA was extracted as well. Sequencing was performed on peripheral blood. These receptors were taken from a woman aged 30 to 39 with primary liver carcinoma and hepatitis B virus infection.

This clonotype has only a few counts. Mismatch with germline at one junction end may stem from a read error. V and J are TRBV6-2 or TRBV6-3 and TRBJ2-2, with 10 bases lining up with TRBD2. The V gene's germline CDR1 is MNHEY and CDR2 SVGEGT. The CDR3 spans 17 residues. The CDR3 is CASSYTWTSGNTGELCF. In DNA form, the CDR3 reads TGTGCCAGCAGTTACACCTGGACTAGCGGAAACACCGGGGAGCTGTGTTTT.

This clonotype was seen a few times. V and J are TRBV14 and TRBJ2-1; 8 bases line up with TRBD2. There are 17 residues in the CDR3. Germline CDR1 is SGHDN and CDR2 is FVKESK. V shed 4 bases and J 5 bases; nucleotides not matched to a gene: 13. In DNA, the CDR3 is TGTGCCAGCAGCCGACGGATAGCGGGAAGCCAGCACAATGAGCAGTTCTTC. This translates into CASSRRIAGSQHNEQFF.

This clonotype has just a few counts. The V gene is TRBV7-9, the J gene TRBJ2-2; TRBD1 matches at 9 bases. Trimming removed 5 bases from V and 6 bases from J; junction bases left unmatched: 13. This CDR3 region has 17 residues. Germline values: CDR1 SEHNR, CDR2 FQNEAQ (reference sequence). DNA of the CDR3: TGTGCCAGCAGCCTATCTCGACCGGGACAGGGTGCCGGGGAGCTGTTTTTT. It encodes CASSLSRPGQGAGELFF.

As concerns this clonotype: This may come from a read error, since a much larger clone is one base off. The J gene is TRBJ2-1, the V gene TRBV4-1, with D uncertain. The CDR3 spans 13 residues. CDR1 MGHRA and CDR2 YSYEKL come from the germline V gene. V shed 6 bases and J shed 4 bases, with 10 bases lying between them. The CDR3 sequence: CASRPAGYNEQFF. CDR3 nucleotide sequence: TGCGCCAGCAGGCCGGCTGGATACAATGAGCAGTTCTTC.

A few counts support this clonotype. The CDR3 region is CASSLSWGAEKETQYF. The CDR3 region has the DNA TGTGCCAGCAGCTTGTCGTGGGGGGCAGAGAAAGAGACCCAGTACTTC. This sequence joins TRBV13 and TRBJ2-5, with D perhaps matching TRBD1 or TRBD2 (6 bases each). This CDR3 contains 16 residues. V gave up 3 bases and J gave up 3 bases, with 17 bases separating them. Germline V gives CDR1 PRHDT, CDR2 FYEKMQ (reference sequence).

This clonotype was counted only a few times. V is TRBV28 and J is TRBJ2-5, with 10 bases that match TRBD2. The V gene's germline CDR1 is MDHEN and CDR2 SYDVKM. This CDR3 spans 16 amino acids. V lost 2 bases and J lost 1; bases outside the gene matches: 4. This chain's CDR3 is CASSLRSGRSQETQYF. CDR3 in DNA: TGTGCCAGCAGTTTACGTAGCGGGAGGTCCCAAGAGACCCAGTACTTC.